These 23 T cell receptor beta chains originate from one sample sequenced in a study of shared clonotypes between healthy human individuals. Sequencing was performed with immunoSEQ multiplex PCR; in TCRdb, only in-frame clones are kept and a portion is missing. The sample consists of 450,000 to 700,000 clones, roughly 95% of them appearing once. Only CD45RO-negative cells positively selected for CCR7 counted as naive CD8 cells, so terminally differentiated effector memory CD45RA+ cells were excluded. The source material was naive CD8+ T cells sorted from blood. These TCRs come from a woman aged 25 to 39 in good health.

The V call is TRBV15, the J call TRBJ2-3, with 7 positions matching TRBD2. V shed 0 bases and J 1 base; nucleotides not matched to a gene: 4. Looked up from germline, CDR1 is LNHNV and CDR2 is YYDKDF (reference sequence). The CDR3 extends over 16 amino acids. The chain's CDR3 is CATSRERAGGTDTQYF. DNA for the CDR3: TGTGCCACCAGCAGAGAACGGGCGGGAGGCACAGATACGCAGTATTTT.

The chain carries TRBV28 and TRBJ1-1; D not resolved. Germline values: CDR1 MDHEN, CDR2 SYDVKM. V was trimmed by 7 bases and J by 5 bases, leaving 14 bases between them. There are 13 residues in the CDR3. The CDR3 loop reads CASTVDPRTEAFF. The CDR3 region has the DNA TGTGCCAGCACAGTGGATCCGCGGACTGAAGCTTTCTTT.

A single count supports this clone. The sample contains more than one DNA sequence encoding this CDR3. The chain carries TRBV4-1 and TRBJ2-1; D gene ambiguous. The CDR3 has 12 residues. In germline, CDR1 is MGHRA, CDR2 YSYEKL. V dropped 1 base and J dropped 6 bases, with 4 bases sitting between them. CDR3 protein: CASSQGGNEQFF. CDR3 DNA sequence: TGCGCCAGCAGCCAAGGCGGCAATGAGCAGTTCTTC.

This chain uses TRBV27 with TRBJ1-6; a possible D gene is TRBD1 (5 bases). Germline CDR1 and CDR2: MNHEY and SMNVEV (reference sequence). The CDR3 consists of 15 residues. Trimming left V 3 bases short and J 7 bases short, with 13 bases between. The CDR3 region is CASSFGAGTNSPLHF. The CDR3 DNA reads TGTGCCAGCAGTTTTGGGGCAGGGACGAATTCACCCCTCCACTTT.

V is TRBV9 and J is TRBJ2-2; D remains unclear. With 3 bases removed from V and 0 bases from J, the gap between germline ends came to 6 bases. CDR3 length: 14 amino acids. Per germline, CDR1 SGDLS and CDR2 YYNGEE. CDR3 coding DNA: TGTGCCAGCAGCGGGCTGTCGAACACCGGGGAGCTGTTTTTT. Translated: CASSGLSNTGELFF.

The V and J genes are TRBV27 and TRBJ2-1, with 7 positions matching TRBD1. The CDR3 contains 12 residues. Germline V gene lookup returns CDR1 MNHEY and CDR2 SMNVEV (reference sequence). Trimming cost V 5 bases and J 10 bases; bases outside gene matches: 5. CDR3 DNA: TGTGCCAGCAGTACAGGACAGGTGGAGCAGTTCTTC. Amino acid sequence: CASSTGQVEQFF.

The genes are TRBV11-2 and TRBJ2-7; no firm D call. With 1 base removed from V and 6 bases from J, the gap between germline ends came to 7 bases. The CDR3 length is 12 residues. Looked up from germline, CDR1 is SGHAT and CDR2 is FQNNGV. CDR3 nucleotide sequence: TGTGCCAGCAGCTTAGGTAAGAGCGAGCAGTACTTC. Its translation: CASSLGKSEQYF.

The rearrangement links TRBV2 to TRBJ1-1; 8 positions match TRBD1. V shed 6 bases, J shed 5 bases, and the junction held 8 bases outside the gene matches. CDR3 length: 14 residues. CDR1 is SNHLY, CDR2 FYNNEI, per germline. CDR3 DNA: TGTGCCAGCAGCGGGACAGGAGGTTTAACTGAAGCTTTCTTT. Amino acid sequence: CASSGTGGLTEAFF.

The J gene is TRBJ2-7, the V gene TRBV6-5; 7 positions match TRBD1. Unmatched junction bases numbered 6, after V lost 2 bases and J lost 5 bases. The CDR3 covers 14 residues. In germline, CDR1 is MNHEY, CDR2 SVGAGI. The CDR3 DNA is TGTGCCAGCAGTTACGGGACAGACGCCCACGAGCAGTACTTC. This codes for CASSYGTDAHEQYF.

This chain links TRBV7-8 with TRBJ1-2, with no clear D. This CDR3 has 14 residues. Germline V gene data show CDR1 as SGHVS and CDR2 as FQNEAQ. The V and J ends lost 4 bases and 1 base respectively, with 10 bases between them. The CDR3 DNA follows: TGTGCCAGCAGCTCCGAGCGGATTAACTATGGCTACACCTTC. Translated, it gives CASSSERINYGYTF.

In DNA form, the CDR3 reads TGTGCCAGCAATCCAAGGAACCTGCCGGGTGAAAAACTGTTTTTT. This gives the protein CASNPRNLPGEKLFF. The gene calls are TRBV6-1 and TRBJ1-4; D is uncertain. The CDR3 runs 15 residues. The germline V and J ends were trimmed by 7 bases and 7 bases, with 19 bases remaining between them. The germline gives CDR1 MNHNS, CDR2 SASEGT.

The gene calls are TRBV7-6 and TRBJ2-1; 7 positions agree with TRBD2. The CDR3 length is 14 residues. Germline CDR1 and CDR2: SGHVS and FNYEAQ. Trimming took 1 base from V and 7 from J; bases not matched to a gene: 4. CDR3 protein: CASSLGAGFNEQFF. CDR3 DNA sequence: TGTGCCAGCAGCTTAGGAGCGGGGTTTAATGAGCAGTTCTTC.

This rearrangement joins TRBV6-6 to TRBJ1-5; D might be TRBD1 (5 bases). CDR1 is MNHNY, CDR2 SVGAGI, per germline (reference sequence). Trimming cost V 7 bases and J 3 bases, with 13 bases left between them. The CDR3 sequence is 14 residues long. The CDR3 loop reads CASNQGAPNQPQHF. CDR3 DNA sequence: TGTGCCAGCAACCAGGGAGCTCCCAATCAGCCCCAGCATTTT.

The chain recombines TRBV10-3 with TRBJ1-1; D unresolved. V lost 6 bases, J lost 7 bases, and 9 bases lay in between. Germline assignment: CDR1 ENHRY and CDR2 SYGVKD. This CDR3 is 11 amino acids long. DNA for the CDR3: TGTGCCATCAGCTCGGGCGGTGAAGCTTTCTTT. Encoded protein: CAISSGGEAFF.

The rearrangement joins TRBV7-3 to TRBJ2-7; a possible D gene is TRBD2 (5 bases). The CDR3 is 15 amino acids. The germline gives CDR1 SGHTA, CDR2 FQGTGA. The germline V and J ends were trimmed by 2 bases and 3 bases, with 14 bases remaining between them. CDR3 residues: CASSLGPLSGYEQYF. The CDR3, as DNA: TGTGCCAGCAGCTTAGGACCCCTGAGCGGCTACGAGCAGTACTTC.

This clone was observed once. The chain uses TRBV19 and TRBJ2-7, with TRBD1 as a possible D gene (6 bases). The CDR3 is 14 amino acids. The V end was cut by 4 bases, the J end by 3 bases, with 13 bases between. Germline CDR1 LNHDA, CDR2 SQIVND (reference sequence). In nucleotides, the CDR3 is TGTGCCAGTAGTAACAGGGATGAGGGCTACGAGCAGTACTTC. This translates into CASSNRDEGYEQYF.

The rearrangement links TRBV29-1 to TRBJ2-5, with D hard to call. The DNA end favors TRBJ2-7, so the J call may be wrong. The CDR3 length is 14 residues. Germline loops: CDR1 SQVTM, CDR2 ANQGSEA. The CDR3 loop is CSVEDSGVSYEQYF. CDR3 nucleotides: TGCAGCGTTGAAGACTCTGGGGTCTCCTACGAGCAGTACTTC.

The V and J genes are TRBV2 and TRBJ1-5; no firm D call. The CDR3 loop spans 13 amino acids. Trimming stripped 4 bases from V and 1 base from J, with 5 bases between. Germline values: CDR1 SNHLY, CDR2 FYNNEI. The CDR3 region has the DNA TGTGCCAGCAGTGTTAGGAGCAATCAGCCCCAGCATTTT. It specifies CASSVRSNQPQHF.

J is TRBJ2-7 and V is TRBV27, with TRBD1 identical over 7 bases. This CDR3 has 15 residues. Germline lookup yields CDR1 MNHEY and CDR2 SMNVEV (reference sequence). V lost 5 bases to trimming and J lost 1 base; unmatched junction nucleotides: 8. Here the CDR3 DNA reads TGTGCCAGCAGTCCATATACAGGGGAGTCCTACGAGCAGTACTTC. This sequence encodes CASSPYTGESYEQYF.

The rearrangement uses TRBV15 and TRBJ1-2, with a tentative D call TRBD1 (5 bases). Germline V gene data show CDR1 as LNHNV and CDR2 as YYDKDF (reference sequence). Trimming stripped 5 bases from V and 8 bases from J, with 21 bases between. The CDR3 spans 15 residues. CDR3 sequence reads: CATSGQPPRDGGYTF. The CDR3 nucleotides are TGTGCCACCAGCGGCCAACCCCCCAGGGATGGCGGCTACACCTTC. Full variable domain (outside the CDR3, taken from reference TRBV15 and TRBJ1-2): DAMVIQNPRYQVTQFGKPVTLSCSQTLNHNVMYWYQQKSSQAPKLLFHYYDKDFNNEADTPDNFQSRRPNTSFCFLDIRSPGLGDTAMYLCATSGQPPRDGGYTFGSGTRLTVV.

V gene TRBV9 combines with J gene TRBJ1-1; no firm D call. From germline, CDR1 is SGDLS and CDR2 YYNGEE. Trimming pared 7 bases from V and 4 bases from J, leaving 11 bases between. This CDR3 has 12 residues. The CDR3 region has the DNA TGTGCCAGCGGAGAGTTGGGCACTGAAGCTTTCTTT. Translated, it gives CASGELGTEAFF.

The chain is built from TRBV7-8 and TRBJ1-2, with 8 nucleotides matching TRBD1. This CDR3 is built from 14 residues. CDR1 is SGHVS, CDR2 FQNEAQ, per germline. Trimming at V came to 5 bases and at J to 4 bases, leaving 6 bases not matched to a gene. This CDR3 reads CASSVGQGGYGYTF. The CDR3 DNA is TGTGCCAGCAGCGTCGGACAGGGAGGCTATGGCTACACCTTC.

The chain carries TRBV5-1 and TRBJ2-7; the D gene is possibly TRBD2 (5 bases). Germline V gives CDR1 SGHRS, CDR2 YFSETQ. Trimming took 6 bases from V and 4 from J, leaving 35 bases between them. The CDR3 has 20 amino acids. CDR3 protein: CASTPFPGLSPRFPNYEQYF. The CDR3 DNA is TGCGCCAGCACCCCTTTTCCGGGGTTAAGCCCCCGTTTTCCTAATTACGAGCAGTACTTC.